A single sample gave rise to the 25 T cell receptor beta chains below, sequenced in a study of cytomegalovirus exposure and HLA in healthy donors. Use of 60 Vbeta and 13 Jbeta primers characterized the PCR. Generated by immunoSEQ multiplex PCR, the TCRdb table keeps only in-frame clones and is missing some. The sample holds 200,000 to 250,000 clones, under 85% seen once. Sequenced input: PBMCs. The source is a woman aged 45-60 years in good health and CMV-seropositive.

This clone was counted once. In DNA form, the CDR3 reads TGTGCCAGCAGCACCGAGATACCTAGGGGCGGCTACACCTTC. It is translated as CASSTEIPRGGYTF. The chain combines TRBV9 with TRBJ1-2; the D gene is possibly TRBD1 (5 bases). CDR3 size: 14 residues. Germline V lookup: CDR1 SGDLS, CDR2 YYNGEE. V dropped 4 bases and J dropped 8 bases, with 18 bases sitting between them.

V usage is TRBV5-6 and J usage is TRBJ2-3, with D maybe TRBD1 (5 bases). The germline V gene has CDR1 SGHDT and CDR2 YYEEEE. This CDR3 is 14 amino acids long. The V end lost 0 bases, the J end lost 4 bases, and 9 bases lay between the germline ends. In DNA, the CDR3 is TGTGCCAGCAGCTTGGCAGGGATCTCAGATACGCAGTATTTT. Residues: CASSLAGISDTQYF.

The rearrangement links TRBV6-6 to TRBJ2-6; TRBD1 aligns across 7 bases. The CDR3 runs 16 residues. Germline values: CDR1 MNHNY, CDR2 SVGAGI (reference sequence). V was pared by 4 bases and J by 3 bases, with 6 bases of the junction left unmatched. The CDR3 reads CASSSGQVGGANVLTF. CDR3 DNA sequence: TGTGCCAGCAGTTCCGGACAGGTCGGTGGGGCCAACGTCCTGACTTTC.

The chain has TRBV28 and TRBJ2-5; 7 bases map to TRBD2. The CDR3 is 15 amino acids. Unmatched junction bases numbered 10, after V lost 4 bases and J lost 5 bases. Germline CDR1 MDHEN, CDR2 SYDVKM. In nucleotides, the CDR3 is TGTGCCAGCAGTTCTCCCGGGTCCGGGAGGGAGACCCAGTACTTC. This gives the protein CASSSPGSGRETQYF.

A single count supports this clone. One junction end disagrees with the germline gene, perhaps due to a read error. The rearrangement uses TRBV7-2 and TRBJ1-6, with D uncertain. The CDR3 length is 14 residues. CDR1 is SGHTA and CDR2 is FQGNSA in the germline V gene. This chain's CDR3 is CASSFDPGLTPRDF. The CDR3 coding sequence is TGTGCCAGCAGCTTTGATCCAGGACTGACCCCTCGGGACTTT.

This sequence joins TRBV7-8 and TRBJ2-5, with 14 bases aligning to TRBD2. Germline CDR1 is SGHVS and CDR2 is FQNEAQ. The CDR3 consists of 19 residues. The V segment lost 1 base and the J segment 5 bases; nucleotides outside the gene matches: 12. The CDR3 reads CASSLVAGLAGGPTETQYF. DNA of the CDR3: TGTGCCAGCAGCTTAGTGGCCGGACTAGCGGGGGGCCCTACGGAGACCCAGTACTTC.

The J gene is TRBJ1-6, the V gene TRBV2, with a possible D match to TRBD1 (6 bases). V gave up 3 bases and J gave up 8 bases, with 8 bases separating them. CDR3 size: 13 residues. The V gene's germline CDR1 is SNHLY and CDR2 FYNNEI. CDR3 loop: CASSESGDSPLHF. The CDR3 DNA reads as TGTGCCAGCAGTGAGTCAGGGGATTCACCCCTCCACTTT.

This clone was counted a few times. V is TRBV27 and J is TRBJ1-3; 9 bases line up with TRBD1. V gave up 0 bases and J gave up 4 bases; unmatched junction bases: 4. Germline-derived CDR1 and CDR2 are MNHEY and SMNVEV (reference sequence). This CDR3 spans 16 amino acids. Here the CDR3 reads CASSLSSGTGGNTIYF. DNA for the CDR3: TGTGCCAGCAGTTTATCAAGCGGGACAGGGGGAAACACCATATATTTT.

The V gene is TRBV25-1, the J gene TRBJ2-1; D is possibly TRBD2 (5 bases). Germline CDR1 is MGHDK and CDR2 is SYGVNS. The CDR3 covers 13 residues. Trimming stripped 3 bases from V and 5 bases from J, with 8 bases between. The CDR3 region is CASSEAGDNEQFF. DNA for the CDR3: TGTGCCAGCAGTGAGGCCGGGGACAATGAGCAGTTCTTC.

The chain joins TRBV2 to TRBJ1-6; D uncertain. The CDR3 length is 13 residues. V was cut by 6 bases and J by 9 bases, with 12 bases left in between. Germline loops: CDR1 SNHLY, CDR2 FYNNEI. The CDR3 sequence: CASRTPGLSPLHF. CDR3 nucleotides: TGTGCCAGCAGAACTCCCGGTCTTTCACCCCTCCACTTT.

The chain recombines TRBV7-2 with TRBJ2-4, with D perhaps matching TRBD1 (6 bases). Between the trimmed V and J ends, which lost 2 bases and 6 bases, there was a span of 11 bases. CDR3 size: 14 residues. CDR1 and CDR2 from the germline V gene are SGHTA and FQGNSA. DNA of the CDR3: TGTGCCAGCAGCTTAATGGGGGCAAGAAACATTCAGTACTTC. It specifies CASSLMGARNIQYF.

The chain has TRBV2 and TRBJ2-1, with 11 bases matching TRBD2. CDR1 and CDR2 from the germline V gene are SNHLY and FYNNEI. The V and J ends lost 8 bases and 3 bases, in that order; junction bases with no gene match: 6. This CDR3 region has 15 residues. CDR3 loop: CASQLAGGSYNEQFF. CDR3 nucleotides: TGTGCCAGCCAATTAGCGGGGGGGAGCTACAATGAGCAGTTCTTC.

This clone was found a few times. The chain combines TRBV7-2 with TRBJ1-2, with a weak D call TRBD1 (5 bases). The V gene's germline CDR1 is SGHTA and CDR2 FQGNSA. V was cut by 5 bases and J by 4 bases, with 11 bases left in between. The CDR3 has 13 residues. CDR3 loop: CASSPTDIYGYTF. CDR3 sequence (DNA): TGTGCCAGCAGCCCGACAGACATCTATGGCTACACCTTC.

This clone was seen only a few times. V and J are TRBV10-1 and TRBJ2-7; TRBD2 agrees at 14 bases. CDR1 and CDR2 from the germline V gene are WNHNN and SYGVQD (reference sequence). This CDR3 has 15 amino acids. Trimming took 3 bases from V and 5 from J; bases not matched to a gene: 3. CDR3 DNA sequence: TGCGCCAGCAGTGACTCGGGACTAGCGGGGGACGAGCAGTACTTC. It yields the protein CASSDSGLAGDEQYF.

This sequence joins TRBV2 and TRBJ2-1, with 10 nucleotides matching TRBD1. The J segment lost 4 bases and the V segment lost 6 bases, leaving 21 bases of the junction unmatched. Germline V gives CDR1 SNHLY, CDR2 FYNNEI. The CDR3 contains 20 residues. The CDR3 DNA follows: TGTGCCAGCAGGGAGAGGACAGGGGGTGGTGTCGGGGGGTTATACAATGAGCAGTTCTTC. It yields the protein CASRERTGGGVGGLYNEQFF.

The chain carries TRBV4-2 and TRBJ1-4; D is unresolved. Germline CDR1 LGHNA, CDR2 YNFKEQ. The length of the CDR3 is 19 residues. Trimming pared 0 bases from V and 1 base from J, leaving 18 bases between. CDR3 protein: CASSQDNFGSSGTNEKLFF. DNA of the CDR3: TGTGCCAGCAGCCAAGATAATTTCGGCAGCTCAGGAACTAATGAAAAACTGTTTTTT.

The chain joins TRBV19 to TRBJ2-3; 7 nucleotides align to TRBD1. Germline assignment: CDR1 LNHDA and CDR2 SQIVND (reference sequence). The CDR3 is 14 amino acids. The ends lost 5 bases at V and 1 base at J; junction bases unmatched: 3. The CDR3 bases are TGTGCCAGTAGTCTTACAGGGGGCACAGATACGCAGTATTTT. Translation: CASSLTGGTDTQYF.

The chain is built from TRBV28 and TRBJ2-2, with TRBD1 as a possible D gene (5 bases). The length of the CDR3 is 16 residues. The ends were cut back, 6 bases at V and 1 base at J, with 15 bases in the middle. Germline V gene sequence: CDR1 MDHEN, CDR2 SYDVKM. The CDR3 spells CASSAPGQGNTGELFF. The CDR3 nucleotides read TGTGCCAGCAGCGCCCCAGGGCAGGGGAACACCGGGGAGCTGTTTTTT.

The chain combines TRBV18 with TRBJ1-1, with D unresolved. The CDR3 totals 11 residues. V dropped 11 bases and J dropped 0 bases, with 7 bases sitting between them. Germline loops: CDR1 KGHSH, CDR2 LQKENI. DNA for the CDR3: TGTGCCGCGGGAATGAACACTGAAGCTTTCTTT. Translation gives CAAGMNTEAFF.

The rearrangement links TRBV30 to TRBJ1-3; 7 bases agree with TRBD1. With 1 base clipped from V and 0 bases from J, the junction kept 6 bases outside the gene matches. Germline V lookup: CDR1 GTSNPN, CDR2 SVGIG (reference sequence). The CDR3 sequence is 16 residues long. The DNA for the CDR3 is TGTGCCTGGAGTGGGGACAGTTCTTTCTCTGGAAACACCATATATTTT. Its translation is CAWSGDSSFSGNTIYF.

This clone was seen only once. J is TRBJ2-1 and V is TRBV5-1; D may be TRBD1 (5 bases). This CDR3 has 13 residues. CDR1 is SGHRS, CDR2 YFSETQ, per germline. Trimming removed 5 bases at V and 3 bases at J, with 9 bases between. The CDR3 DNA sequence: TGCGCCAGCAGATGGCAGGGCTACAATGAGCAGTTCTTC. Translation gives CASRWQGYNEQFF.

V usage is TRBV19 and J usage is TRBJ1-5; possible D gene TRBD1, 5 bases. The V gene lost 6 bases and the J gene lost 7 bases, with 13 bases spanning the gap. The length of the CDR3 is 13 residues. Germline V lookup: CDR1 LNHDA, CDR2 SQIVND (reference sequence). The CDR3 loop is CASRGGRQQPQHF. The CDR3 nucleotides are TGTGCCAGTAGGGGGGGACGACAACAGCCCCAGCATTTT.

This chain joins TRBV18 and TRBJ2-5, with D possibly matching TRBD2 (5 bases). Trimming shortened V by 3 bases and J by 11 bases, and 16 bases separated the two germline ends. This CDR3 has 13 residues. Germline V CDR1 and CDR2: KGHSH, LQKENI. The CDR3 is CASSPPRAREQYF. In DNA form, the CDR3 reads TGTGCCAGCTCACCCCCCCGGGCGAGGGAGCAGTACTTC.

The rearrangement uses TRBV12-5 and TRBJ2-3; TRBD2 agrees at 9 bases. With 6 bases clipped from V and 2 bases from J, the junction kept 12 bases outside the gene matches. From germline, CDR1 is LGHNT and CDR2 FRNRAP. The CDR3 has 17 residues. CDR3 sequence (DNA): TGTGCTAGTGGGACCCTTCGCGGGGGGGCCGTCACAGATACGCAGTATTTT. Amino acid sequence: CASGTLRGGAVTDTQYF.

V and J are TRBV6-6 and TRBJ2-5; no firm D call. V was trimmed by 6 bases and J by 5 bases, leaving 7 bases between them. CDR3 length: 11 residues. Germline V lookup: CDR1 MNHNY, CDR2 SVGAGI (reference sequence). CDR3 bases: TGTGCCAGCAGATATCGGGAGACCCAGTACTTC. This encodes CASRYRETQYF.